This passage covers 27 T cell receptor beta chains from one sample sequenced in a study of blood T cells in healthy people across ages (dated by TCRdb to 2015 to 2017). Library preparation used 5' RACE. Sequenced using an Illumina HiSeq 2500. A second 7 to 11 cycle PCR used a sample-barcoded 5' primer and a J-beta primer mix. TCRdb itself trimmed the public reads at Q25 with fastp, ran MiXCR and retained productive beta chains. Rows with a matching CDR3 protein are joined into one entry that keeps the most common DNA and genes. The sample records about 970,000 distinct CDR3 sequences, roughly 51% of which are singletons. The ten most abundant clones make up about a fifth of the sample. Sequencing was performed on blood. These receptors were collected from a woman aged 55-69 years in good health.

In this sample, this clonotype turned up a few times. This chain links TRBV7-2 with TRBJ2-7; 11 nucleotides match TRBD2. J gave up 6 bases and V 5 bases, and 12 bases lay outside the gene matches. Germline V lookup: CDR1 SGHTA, CDR2 FQGNSA. CDR3 size: 16 residues. The CDR3 nucleotides are TGTGCCAGCAGCCTCACGACTAGCGGGAAGCGGTTCGAGCAGTACTTC. It codes for CASSLTTSGKRFEQYF.

The rearrangement joins TRBV6-6 to TRBJ2-4; 8 bases line up with TRBD2. The J call may be faulty, since TRBJ2-7 better matches the DNA end. The CDR3 length is 17 residues. In germline, CDR1 is MNHNY, CDR2 SVGAGI (reference sequence). The chain's CDR3 is CASSYSSGGPYGYEQYF. The CDR3, as DNA: TGTGCCAGCAGTTACTCGTCGGGAGGGCCTTACGGCTACGAGCAGTACTTC.

CDR3 residues: CSARLAFYEQYF. CDR3 nucleotide sequence: TGCAGTGCTAGGTTGGCTTTCTACGAGCAGTACTTC. This rearrangement joins TRBV20-1 to TRBJ2-7, with D unresolved. V was trimmed by 3 bases and J by 3 bases, leaving 9 bases between them. The CDR3 loop spans 12 amino acids. Germline V gene data show CDR1 as DFQATT and CDR2 as SNEGSKA (reference sequence).

This chain links TRBV20-1 with TRBJ2-7; no clear D. Trimming removed 3 bases at V and 2 bases at J, with 14 bases between. CDR3 length: 14 amino acids. Germline CDR1 and CDR2: DFQATT and SNEGSKA (reference sequence). This CDR3 reads CSASPRLSTYEQYF. In DNA form, the CDR3 reads TGCAGTGCTAGCCCCCGCCTATCGACCTACGAGCAGTACTTC.

This clonotype has more than one count but fewer than ten. The chain couples TRBV29-1 to TRBJ2-7; 7 nucleotides match TRBD2. The CDR3 is 16 amino acids. V shed 7 bases, J shed 4 bases, and the junction held 19 bases outside the gene matches. Germline V CDR1 and CDR2: SQVTM, ANQGSEA. CDR3 loop: CSASRPHGGSGYEQYF. CDR3 sequence (DNA): TGCAGCGCCTCTCGCCCCCACGGGGGGAGTGGGTACGAGCAGTACTTC.

This clonotype was observed a few times. V gene TRBV27 combines with J gene TRBJ2-5; 10 bases agree with TRBD2. This CDR3 is 14 amino acids long. Germline lookup yields CDR1 MNHEY and CDR2 SMNVEV (reference sequence). V dropped 5 bases and J dropped 11; count of bases not matched to a gene: 11. CDR3 bases: TGTGCCAGCAGTGGGGCTAGCGGGAGTAGTAAGCAGTACTTC. Its protein is CASSGASGSSKQYF.

The chain has TRBV20-1 and TRBJ1-1; D unclear. CDR1 and CDR2 from the germline V gene are DFQATT and SNEGSKA (reference sequence). The V end was cut by 1 base, the J end by 3 bases, with 15 bases between. CDR3 length: 15 residues. CDR3 residues: CSARGWAALDTEAFF. The CDR3 nucleotides read TGCAGTGCTAGAGGGTGGGCGGCGCTTGACACTGAAGCTTTCTTT.

V is TRBV2 and J is TRBJ2-1, with TRBD2 as a possible D gene (6 bases). CDR3 length equals 19 residues. Trimming removed 3 bases from V and 3 bases from J, with 24 bases in between. CDR1 is SNHLY and CDR2 is FYNNEI in the germline V gene. CDR3 sequence reads: CASSDGPRGGGWNYNEQFF. The CDR3 DNA reads TGTGCCAGCAGTGACGGCCCCCGCGGAGGAGGGTGGAACTACAATGAGCAGTTCTTC.

The chain uses TRBV25-1 and TRBJ2-3; TRBD1 aligns across 7 bases. Unmatched junction bases numbered 21, after V lost 6 bases and J lost 3 bases. Germline assignment: CDR1 MGHDK and CDR2 SYGVNS. This CDR3 contains 19 residues. This CDR3 is CASSDGRQGRRSPTDTQYF. CDR3 nucleotide sequence: TGTGCCAGCAGCGATGGGAGACAGGGCCGCCGATCCCCGACAGATACGCAGTATTTT.

The CDR3 DNA reads as TGCGCCAGCAGCCAAGGACAGGTCTTAGATACGCAGTATTTT. The encoded protein is CASSQGQVLDTQYF. The chain joins TRBV4-1 to TRBJ2-3, with D perhaps matching TRBD1 (6 bases). Germline lookup yields CDR1 MGHRA and CDR2 YSYEKL. The CDR3 loop spans 14 amino acids. The V end was cut by 1 base, the J end by 5 bases, with 10 bases between.

Here the CDR3 reads CASSLESNSYNEQYF. CDR3 nucleotide sequence: TGCGCCAGCAGCTTGGAATCTAACTCCTACAATGAGCAGTACTTC. V gene TRBV5-1 combines with J gene TRBJ2-1; D uncertain. The J call could be wrong; TRBJ2-7 is a better fit for the DNA end. Germline lookup yields CDR1 SGHRS and CDR2 YFSETQ. The CDR3 runs 15 residues.

The rearrangement links TRBV29-1 to TRBJ2-2; possible D gene TRBD2, 5 bases. The germline V gene has CDR1 SQVTM and CDR2 ANQGSEA. There are 14 residues in the CDR3. V was cut by 8 bases and J by 7 bases, with 20 bases left in between. This chain's CDR3 is CSFLTPSGDGELFF. As DNA, the CDR3 is TGCAGCTTCTTAACCCCCAGCGGCGACGGGGAGCTGTTTTTT.

The V call is TRBV25-1, the J call TRBJ1-2; D is undetermined. V was shortened by 5 bases and J by 8 bases, with 18 bases between the two germline ends. Germline lookup yields CDR1 MGHDK and CDR2 SYGVNS. This CDR3 is built from 14 residues. In DNA, the CDR3 is TGTGCCAGCAGTCAACCGGACGTACCTCGAGGCTACACCTTC. The encoded protein is CASSQPDVPRGYTF.

This clonotype showed up just a few times. J is TRBJ2-1 and V is TRBV12-3 or TRBV12-4; D is perhaps TRBD2 (6 bases). CDR3 size: 15 residues. The V end lost 2 bases, the J end lost 8 bases, and 16 bases lay between the germline ends. The CDR3 reads CASSLKAGRVDEQFF. CDR3 DNA: TGTGCCAGCAGTTTAAAGGCGGGACGGGTAGATGAGCAGTTCTTC.

In regard to this clonotype: A junction boundary mismatches the germline segment, possibly from a read error. This chain joins TRBV10-1 and TRBJ2-1, with D tentatively TRBD1 (6 bases). Germline values: CDR1 WNHNN, CDR2 SYGVQD (reference sequence). The CDR3 runs 16 residues. The CDR3 bases are TGCGCCAGCAGTGAGTCGGGCAGGGGAGACTACAATAAGCAGTTCTTC. Amino acid sequence: CASSESGRGDYNKQFF.

Ten or more counts support this clonotype. The rearrangement uses TRBV7-9 and TRBJ2-4; no clear D gene. The CDR3 has 14 residues. The germline CDR1 and CDR2 sequences are SEHNR and FQNEAQ (reference sequence). Trimming left V 1 base short and J 4 bases short, with 8 bases between. CDR3 protein: CASSLDRGKNIQYF. The DNA for the CDR3 is TGTGCCAGCAGCTTAGATCGCGGAAAAAACATTCAGTACTTC.

This clonotype was detected only a few times. The genes are TRBV6-1 and TRBJ2-6; no firm D call. The CDR3 runs 15 residues. The germline CDR1 and CDR2 sequences are MNHNS and SASEGT. The ends were cut back, 2 bases at V and 0 bases at J, with 5 bases in the middle. In nucleotides, the CDR3 is TGTGCCAGCAGTGAACGAAGCTCTGGGGCCAACGTCCTGACTTTC. Translation gives CASSERSSGANVLTF.

The chain employs TRBV20-1 and TRBJ2-7; TRBD1 matches 9 bases. The J segment lost 6 bases and the V segment lost 4 bases, leaving 10 bases of the junction unmatched. The CDR3 has 14 residues. Germline lookup yields CDR1 DFQATT and CDR2 SNEGSKA (reference sequence). The CDR3 loop is CSATSGTGLSEQYF. CDR3 sequence (DNA): TGCAGTGCTACGTCCGGGACAGGGTTATCCGAGCAGTACTTC.

This clonotype was seen a handful of times. The chain joins TRBV10-1 to TRBJ2-1, with D perhaps given as TRBD1 or TRBD2 (5 bases each). The germline V and J ends were trimmed by 6 bases and 9 bases, with 18 bases remaining between them. Germline V lookup: CDR1 WNHNN, CDR2 SYGVQD (reference sequence). There are 14 residues in the CDR3. CDR3 loop: CASSQGRLNGEQFF. Written as DNA, the CDR3 is TGCGCCAGCAGCCAGGGACGTCTGAATGGTGAGCAGTTCTTC.

This clonotype was counted a few times. The J gene is TRBJ1-4, the V gene TRBV20-1; D is uncertain. There are 15 residues in the CDR3. CDR1 and CDR2 from the germline V gene are DFQATT and SNEGSKA (reference sequence). Trimming shortened V by 5 bases and J by 3 bases, and 16 bases separated the two germline ends. The CDR3 DNA reads TGCAGTGCTGGCAGACCGGGGAACGCTAATGAAAAACTGTTTTTT. It codes for CSAGRPGNANEKLFF.

This clonotype was counted only a few times. This rearrangement joins TRBV4-1 to TRBJ2-3; TRBD2 agrees at 7 bases. From germline, CDR1 is MGHRA and CDR2 YSYEKL. CDR3 length equals 19 residues. The J segment lost 3 bases and the V segment lost 1 base, leaving 16 bases of the junction unmatched. The CDR3 here is CASSQVTAGVAVGTDTQYF. DNA of the CDR3: TGCGCCAGCAGCCAAGTTACGGCGGGAGTGGCAGTCGGGACAGATACGCAGTATTTT.

The V and J genes are TRBV6-2 or TRBV6-3 and TRBJ1-1; no firm D call. The length of the CDR3 is 13 residues. Germline V lookup: CDR1 MNHEY, CDR2 SVGEGT. V gave up 2 bases and J gave up 10 bases, with 14 bases separating them. CDR3 sequence reads: CASSYGEGRGAFF. In DNA, the CDR3 is TGTGCCAGCAGTTACGGAGAGGGTCGTGGAGCTTTCTTT.

This chain connects TRBV5-1 to TRBJ2-2; TRBD2 matches 7 bases. CDR1 is SGHRS, CDR2 YFSETQ, per germline. This CDR3 spans 16 amino acids. Germline trimming cut 0 bases from V and 4 bases from J; bases unmatched to any gene: 6. As DNA, the CDR3 is TGCGCCAGCAGCTTGGCGACCGGGACTACCACCGGGGAGCTGTTTTTT. Translated: CASSLATGTTTGELFF.

The chain is built from TRBV14 and TRBJ2-1, with 10 bases identical to TRBD2. The CDR3 sequence is 17 residues long. CDR1 and CDR2 (germline): SGHDN, FVKESK. V lost 0 bases, J lost 7 bases, and 9 bases stayed unmatched. The DNA of the CDR3 is TGTGCCAGCAGCCAAGAAGCTAGCGGGAGATCAAAGAATGAGCAGTTCTTC. Translation gives CASSQEASGRSKNEQFF.

CDR3 loop: CATSRDLQGYEQYF. The CDR3 coding sequence is TGTGCCACCAGCAGAGACCTACAGGGGTACGAGCAGTACTTC. The gene calls are TRBV15 and TRBJ2-7, with 7 positions matching TRBD1. V trimming: 0 bases; J trimming: 4 bases; junction bases outside the gene matches: 3. The germline V gene encodes CDR1 LNHNV and CDR2 YYDKDF (reference sequence). The CDR3 is made up of 14 amino acids.

This chain joins TRBV10-3 and TRBJ2-7, with D perhaps TRBD1 or TRBD2 (5 bases each). Germline assignment: CDR1 ENHRY and CDR2 SYGVKD. The V gene lost 3 bases and the J gene lost 7 bases, with 25 bases spanning the gap. The CDR3 is 17 residues long. CDR3 protein: CAISDPRVGDLSREQYF. As DNA, the CDR3 is TGTGCCATCAGTGACCCCAGGGTTGGGGACCTTTCGAGGGAGCAGTACTTC.

The chain links TRBV12-3 or TRBV12-4 to TRBJ2-1, with 8 bases aligning to TRBD2. The V gene end was trimmed by 3 bases and the J gene end by 9 bases; junction bases not matched to a gene: 16. The CDR3 length is 17 residues. This chain's CDR3 is CASSFRASPAGVLEQFF. For the CDR3, the DNA is TGTGCCAGCAGTTTCCGCGCGTCGCCAGCGGGAGTACTTGAGCAGTTCTTC.